One and the same sample provided the 5 T cell receptor beta chains below, sequenced in a study of HIV-infected patients and healthy controls. Reverse transcription used around 480 ng RNA and constant-region primers for alpha and beta. Each of the alpha and beta chains got its own library through chain-specific third strand synthesis with indices. TCRdb re-analysed the 5' RACE reads in MiXCR, keeping a single row per CDR3 protein. The data show some 7,800 distinct CDR3 sequences, 6.1% seen once. No cell fractionation was done, so the repertoire covers all unsorted peripheral blood T cells. The sequencing here drew on blood, taken before antiretroviral therapy. These receptors were collected from an adult with HIV infection.

This clonotype was seen many times. The V and J genes are TRBV6-6 and TRBJ1-2; D is uncertain. CDR3 size: 15 residues. From germline, CDR1 is MNHNY and CDR2 SVGAGI (reference sequence). The V gene lost 6 bases and the J gene lost 5 bases, with 19 bases spanning the gap. Here the CDR3 DNA reads TGTGCCAGCAGGGGCGACCAAGGAAGTCGGTATGGCTACACCTTC. The encoded protein is CASRGDQGSRYGYTF.

This clonotype was picked up many times. The V and J genes are TRBV6-5 and TRBJ1-2, with 9 bases aligning to TRBD1. The V gene end was trimmed by 0 bases and the J gene end by 2 bases; junction bases not matched to a gene: 4. The germline CDR1 and CDR2 sequences are MNHEY and SVGAGI. The CDR3 has 16 residues. The CDR3 DNA is TGTGCCAGCAGTTACTCGGCCACAGGGGGCAACTATGGCTACACCTTC. Its protein is CASSYSATGGNYGYTF.

This clonotype was counted at least ten times. The J gene is TRBJ2-1, the V gene TRBV6-6, with 7 bases that match TRBD2. V shed 5 bases, J shed 4 bases, and the junction held 11 bases outside the gene matches. This CDR3 spans 16 amino acids. Germline V gives CDR1 MNHNY, CDR2 SVGAGI (reference sequence). The CDR3 nucleotides read TGTGCCAGCAGTGTCGGCCAGCGGGGTATTTACAATGAGCAGTTCTTC. This translates into CASSVGQRGIYNEQFF.

This clonotype showed up many times. CDR3 DNA: TGTGCCAGCAGCTTATCCGCCCCCTACGAGCAGTACTTC. As protein: CASSLSAPYEQYF. The chain employs TRBV7-9 and TRBJ2-7; D is undetermined. V was pared by 2 bases and J by 2 bases, with 7 bases between. The CDR3 is made up of 13 amino acids. Germline assignment: CDR1 SEHNR and CDR2 FQNEAQ (reference sequence).

This clonotype has a count of ten or more. The chain uses TRBV7-8 and TRBJ2-3; 11 bases fit TRBD2. Germline CDR1 is SGHVS and CDR2 is FQNEAQ. The CDR3 is made up of 15 amino acids. V was pared by 5 bases and J by 4 bases, with 5 bases of the junction left unmatched. CDR3 region: CASSVLAGGPDTQYF. The CDR3 bases are TGTGCCAGCAGCGTTCTAGCGGGGGGACCAGATACGCAGTATTTT. The complete variable domain, with remaining parts taken from reference TRBV7-8 and TRBJ2-3, reads GAGVSQSPRYKVAKRGQDVALRCDPISGHVSLFWYQQALGQGPEFLTYFQNEAQLDKSGLPSDRFFAERPEGSVSTLKIQRTQQEDSAVYLCASSVLAGGPDTQYFGPGTRLTVL.